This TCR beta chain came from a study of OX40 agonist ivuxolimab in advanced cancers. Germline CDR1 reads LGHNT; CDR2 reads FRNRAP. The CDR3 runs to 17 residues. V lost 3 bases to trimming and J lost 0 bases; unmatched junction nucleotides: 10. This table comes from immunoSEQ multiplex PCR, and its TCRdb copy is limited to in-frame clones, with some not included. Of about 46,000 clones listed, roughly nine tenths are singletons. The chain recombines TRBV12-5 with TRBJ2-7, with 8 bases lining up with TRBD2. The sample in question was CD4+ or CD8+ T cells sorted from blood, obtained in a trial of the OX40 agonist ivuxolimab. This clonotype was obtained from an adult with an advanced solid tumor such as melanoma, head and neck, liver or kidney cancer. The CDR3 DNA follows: TGTGCTAGTGGTTTTGGAGCTGCGGGAGGTGTCTCCTACGAGCAGTACTTC. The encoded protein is CASGFGAAGGVSYEQYF.